A selection of T cell receptor beta chains follows, all from one sample in a study of Ad26.COV2.S vaccination and SARS-CoV-2 variants. Here immunoSEQ multiplex PCR was the method, and the copy in TCRdb shows in-frame clones only, minus some. This sample carries hundreds of thousands of clones, approximately 90% of them seen once, and the ten largest clones take 9.5% to 15%. Sample: peripheral blood, taken in a trial of Ad26.COV2.S vaccine versus placebo. These receptors were collected from a person aged 18-60 years who received the Ad26.COV2.S COVID-19 vaccine or a placebo. CDR3s include the opening cysteine and the closing phenylalanine or tryptophan. A D gene is named only where the DNA matches it firmly. Expanded clones are given a class, and other clones once, few, many or no size at all.

J gene	V gene	D gene	clone size	CDR3 DNA	CDR3 protein
TRBJ2-1	TRBV28	TRBD1	.	TGTGCCAGCAGGGGGACAGGAAGCTCCTACAATGAGCAGTTCTTC	CASRGTGSSYNEQFF
TRBJ2-3	TRBV7-9	TRBD1	.	TGTGCCAGCAGCTTAGCCTGGACAGGGGATCCCACAGATACGCAGTATTTT	CASSLAWTGDPTDTQYF
TRBJ2-7	TRBV6-6	.	.	TGTGCCAGCACCGTCCCAATCGGTGAGAGGGCCTACGAGCAGTACTTC	CASTVPIGERAYEQYF
TRBJ1-1	TRBV9	.	.	TGTGCCAGCAGCGCGCTTGATTTGGGCACTGAAGCTTTCTTT	CASSALDLGTEAFF
TRBJ2-1	TRBV29-1	.	.	TGCAGCGTTGAAGGGGCGTCGGGGGGCGTTGAGCAGTTCTTC	CSVEGASGGVEQFF
TRBJ2-6	TRBV13	TRBD2	.	TGTGCCAGCAGCCGTGAACTAGCGGATCCCTCTGGGGCCAACGTCCTGACTTTC	CASSRELADPSGANVLTF
TRBJ2-1	TRBV5-1	TRBD2	.	TGCGCCAGCAGCTTGTCATCGGGAGGGCCTAAATATGAGCAGTTCTTC	CASSLSSGGPKYEQFF
TRBJ2-3	TRBV7-6	.	.	TGTGCCAGCAGCTTACAGGACAGCAGCACAGATACGCAGTATTTT	CASSLQDSSTDTQYF
TRBJ2-7	TRBV7-9	.	.	TGTGCCAGCAGCCCTGGTCAAGGCCTAGACGAGCAGTACTTC	CASSPGQGLDEQYF
TRBJ1-1	TRBV5-4	.	.	TGTGCCAGCAGCTTGGCCTATAAGGGTCTTCTCACTGAAGCTTTCTTT	CASSLAYKGLLTEAFF
TRBJ1-5	TRBV18	TRBD1	.	TGTGCCAGCTCACTAGGGACAGGGAACAATCAGCCCCAGCATTTT	CASSLGTGNNQPQHF
TRBJ2-5	TRBV7-8	.	.	TGTGCCAGCAGCGTCCGCAGGGGCCAAGAGACCCAGTACTTC	CASSVRRGQETQYF
TRBJ2-7	TRBV28	TRBD2	.	TGTGCCAGCAGTCCCCTTGGCGGGAGGCCGCCTAACGAGCAGTACTTC	CASSPLGGRPPNEQYF
TRBJ2-7	TRBV5-1	TRBD2	.	TGCGCCAGCAGCAAACCTAGCGGGAACGAGCAGTACTTC	CASSKPSGNEQYF
TRBJ2-2	TRBV28	.	many	TGTGCCAGCAGCTCAACCGGGACAACTAACACCGGGGAGCTGTTTTTT	CASSSTGTTNTGELFF
TRBJ2-7	TRBV5-6	.	.	TGTGCCAGCAGCATCTATCGGGGTGGCCAGAGTTACGAGCAGTACTTC	CASSIYRGGQSYEQYF
TRBJ1-5	TRBV19	.	once	TGTGCCAGTAGTATAGGGGGGAGCAATCAGCCCCAGCATTTT	CASSIGGSNQPQHF
TRBJ1-1	TRBV25-1	.	once	TGTGCCAGCAGTGGCGGGAGTTTGGCTTTCTTT	CASSGGSLAFF
TRBJ1-1	TRBV3-1/TRBV3-2	.	.	TGTGCCAGCAGCCAAGAGTATCAGGAGGGTTGGGCGGGCACTGAAGCTTTCTTT	CASSQEYQEGWAGTEAFF
TRBJ2-7	TRBV6-5	TRBD1	.	TGTGCCAGCAGTTTGACAGGGCTAGTTTGGGAGCAGTACTTC	CASSLTGLVWEQYF
TRBJ2-7	TRBV6-2/TRBV6-3	TRBD1	.	TGTGCCAGCAGTTTATACACGGGACAGGGGGCCTACGAGCAGTACTTC	CASSLYTGQGAYEQYF
TRBJ1-3	TRBV19	.	.	TGTGCCAGTAACCAAGCTAACGAGGAGAGCTCTGGAAACACCATATATTTT	CASNQANEESSGNTIYF
TRBJ2-5	TRBV4-1	TRBD1	.	TGCGCCAGCAGCCGCCGGGACAGGGGACAAGAGACCCAGTACTTC	CASSRRDRGQETQYF
TRBJ1-2	TRBV5-6	TRBD1	.	TGTGCCAGCAGCTTCGACTCTGGACAGGTCTCCCATGGCTACACCTTC	CASSFDSGQVSHGYTF
TRBJ2-2	TRBV7-6	.	.	TGTGCCAGCAGCTTAGTGACTAGCGGGGAGCTGTTTTTT	CASSLVTSGELFF
TRBJ1-4	TRBV5-1	.	.	TGCGCCAGCAGCTTGCGCCCTGGGGAAAAACTGTTTTTT	CASSLRPGEKLFF
TRBJ2-3	TRBV6-4	TRBD2	.	TGTGCCAGCAGTGACACCGGACTAGAGAGCACAGATACGCAGTATTTT	CASSDTGLESTDTQYF
TRBJ2-7	TRBV6-6	TRBD1	once	TGTGCCAGCAGTTCCATAACGAGGGGGCCCTACGAGCAGTACTTC	CASSSITRGPYEQYF
TRBJ2-1	TRBV6-2/TRBV6-3	.	once	TGTGCCAGCAGTTACGGGATCTACAATGAGCAGTTCTTC	CASSYGIYNEQFF
TRBJ2-2	TRBV5-1	.	.	TGCGCCAGCAACCTGGGTTTTGACACCGGGGAGCTGTTTTTT	CASNLGFDTGELFF
TRBJ2-7	TRBV5-1	.	.	TGCGCCAGCAGCCCCTTTTTGAGCTACGAGCAGTACTTC	CASSPFLSYEQYF
TRBJ1-4	TRBV20-1	.	.	TGCAGTGCTTTCAATAATGAAAAACTGTTTTTT	CSAFNNEKLFF
TRBJ2-7	TRBV11-3	TRBD2	.	TGTGCCAGCAGCCCTAGCGGGAATAGGGCCTACGAGCAGTACTTC	CASSPSGNRAYEQYF
TRBJ2-2	TRBV3-1/TRBV3-2	.	.	TGTGCCAGCAGCCCGCCACTTAACGGGGAGCTGTTTTTT	CASSPPLNGELFF
TRBJ1-1	TRBV29-1	.	.	TGCAGCGTTGGGGTTATAATAGTCGGTTTGAACACTGAAGCTTTCTTT	CSVGVIIVGLNTEAFF
TRBJ2-3	TRBV28	TRBD1	.	TGTGCCAGCACTGTGACAGGGGCGGGGGATACGCAGTATTTT	CASTVTGAGDTQYF
TRBJ2-2	TRBV29-1	.	.	TGCAGCGGACTAGGACAGACTTCTACCGGGGAGCTGTTTTTT	CSGLGQTSTGELFF
TRBJ2-1	TRBV7-8	.	.	TGTGCCAGCAGCTTAGATTTCGCAGGGAGGACCTACAATGAGCAGTTCTTC	CASSLDFAGRTYNEQFF
TRBJ2-7	TRBV2	.	.	TGTGCCAGCAGTGGAAGAGGGTCCCCCTACGAGCAGTACTTC	CASSGRGSPYEQYF
TRBJ1-1	TRBV12-3/TRBV12-4	.	.	TGTGCCAGCAGTTTACAGGGCTGGACTGAAGCTTTCTTT	CASSLQGWTEAFF
TRBJ2-7	TRBV6-5	.	.	TGTGCCAGCAGCCTTCGACAGCCGGGACCCTACGAGCAGTACTTC	CASSLRQPGPYEQYF
TRBJ1-1	TRBV6-2/TRBV6-3	.	.	TGTGCCAGCAGTTCCTCGCCAGGGAACACTGAAGCTTTCTTT	CASSSSPGNTEAFF
TRBJ1-4	TRBV12-3/TRBV12-4	.	once	TGTGCCAGCAGTTTTCAAGAGGGGGAAAAACTGTTTTTT	CASSFQEGEKLFF
TRBJ1-2	TRBV11-2	.	.	TGTGCCAGCAGCTTAGAGTTCGGGGGCAGGCCGAACTATGGCTACACCTTC	CASSLEFGGRPNYGYTF
TRBJ2-5	TRBV19	TRBD2	.	TGTGCCAGTAAAATAAGCGGGAGTGGAGAGACCCAGTACTTC	CASKISGSGETQYF
TRBJ2-6	TRBV9	.	.	TGTGCCAGCATGGGGGCTGGGGCCAACGTCCTGACTTTC	CASMGAGANVLTF
TRBJ1-5	TRBV28	.	.	TGTGCCAGCAGTTTATTGGAAGAGGACTTGCCCCAGCATTTT	CASSLLEEDLPQHF
TRBJ2-1	TRBV4-1	TRBD2	.	TGCGCCAGCAGGTCTCTAGCGGAAATCGACAATGAGCAGTTCTTC	CASRSLAEIDNEQFF
TRBJ1-2	TRBV5-1	.	.	TGCGCCAGCAGCCGAGACAGAGACTATGGCTACACCTTC	CASSRDRDYGYTF
TRBJ2-1	TRBV6-5	.	.	TGTGCCAGCAGTTCTTCCTGGGGTGGGGAGCAGTTCTTC	CASSSSWGGEQFF
TRBJ1-2	TRBV29-1	.	.	TGCAGCGTTGAAGAGAGCTATGGCTACACCTTC	CSVEESYGYTF
TRBJ2-1	TRBV7-9	TRBD2	.	TGTGCCAGCAGCTTAAGAGCGGGGCCCCCCTACAATGAGCAGTTCTTC	CASSLRAGPPYNEQFF
TRBJ1-1	TRBV7-2	TRBD1	once	TGTGCCAGCAGCATGACAGGGTTCGCTGAAGCTTTCTTT	CASSMTGFAEAFF
TRBJ2-7	TRBV7-9	TRBD2	.	TGTGCCAGCAGCTACATCGGGGGGGAACTAGCCTACGAGCAGTACTTC	CASSYIGGELAYEQYF
TRBJ1-6	TRBV5-6	.	.	TGTGCCAGCAGCCAATTACCTCCGAGGGCCCTCCACTTT	CASSQLPPRALHF
TRBJ1-5	TRBV7-2	TRBD1	once	TGTGCCAGCAGCTCAGACAGGGCCAATCAGCCCCAGCATTTT	CASSSDRANQPQHF
TRBJ2-3	TRBV28	TRBD2	.	TGTGCCAGCAGTGCAACTAGCGCAACTAGCACAGATACGCAGTATTTT	CASSATSATSTDTQYF
TRBJ2-7	TRBV19	TRBD2	.	TGTGCCAGTAGTATGGGGGGACTAGCGGGCGTGTACGAGCAGTACTTC	CASSMGGLAGVYEQYF
TRBJ2-2	TRBV2	.	.	TGTGCCACTTCAGCGGCCGGGGAGCTGTTTTTT	CATSAAGELFF